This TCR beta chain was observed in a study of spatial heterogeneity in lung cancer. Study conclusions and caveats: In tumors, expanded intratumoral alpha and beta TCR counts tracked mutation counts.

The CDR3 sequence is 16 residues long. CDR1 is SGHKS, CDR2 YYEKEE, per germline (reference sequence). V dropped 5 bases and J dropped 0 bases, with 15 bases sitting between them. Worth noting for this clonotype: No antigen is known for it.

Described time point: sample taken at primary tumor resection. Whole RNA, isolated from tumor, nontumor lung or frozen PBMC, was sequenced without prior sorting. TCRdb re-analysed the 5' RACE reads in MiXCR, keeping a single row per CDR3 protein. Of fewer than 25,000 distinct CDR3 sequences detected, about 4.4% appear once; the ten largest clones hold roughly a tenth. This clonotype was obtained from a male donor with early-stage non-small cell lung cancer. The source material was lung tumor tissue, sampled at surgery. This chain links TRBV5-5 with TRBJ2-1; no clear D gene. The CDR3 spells CASSMGRTSSYNEQFF. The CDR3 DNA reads TGTGCCAGCAGTATGGGAAGGACGAGCTCCTACAATGAGCAGTTCTTC.